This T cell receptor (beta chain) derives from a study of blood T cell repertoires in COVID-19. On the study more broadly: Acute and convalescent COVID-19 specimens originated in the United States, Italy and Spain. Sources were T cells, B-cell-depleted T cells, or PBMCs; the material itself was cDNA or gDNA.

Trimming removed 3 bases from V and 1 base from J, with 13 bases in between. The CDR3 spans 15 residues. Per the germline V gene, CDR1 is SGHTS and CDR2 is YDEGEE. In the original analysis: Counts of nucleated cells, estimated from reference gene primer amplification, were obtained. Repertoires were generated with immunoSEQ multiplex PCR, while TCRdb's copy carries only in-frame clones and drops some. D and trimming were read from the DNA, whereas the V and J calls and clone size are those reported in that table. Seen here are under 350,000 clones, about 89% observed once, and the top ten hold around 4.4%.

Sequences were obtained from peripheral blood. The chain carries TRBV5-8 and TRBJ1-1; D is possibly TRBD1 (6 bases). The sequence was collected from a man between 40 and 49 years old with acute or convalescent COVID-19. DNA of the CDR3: TGTGCCAGCAGCTCGAGGGACACCTGGAACACTGAAGCTTTCTTT. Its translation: CASSSRDTWNTEAFF.